These 12 T cell receptor beta chains were all obtained from the same sample, sequenced in a study of T-cell memory formation after mild COVID-19. From the 5' RACE reads, TCRdb called clonotypes with MiXCR, one entry per CDR3 protein. This table holds 470,000 or so distinct CDR3 sequences, roughly 18% found once. The source material was PBMCs or a T cell subset sorted from them (not recorded which). These TCRs come from a man between 18 and 29 years old who had mild COVID-19 (a few samples of this study predate the infection). Cell type and time point are not known.

This clonotype was seen a few times. The chain links TRBV7-2 to TRBJ2-7; weak D call: TRBD1 (5 bases). The CDR3 is 13 residues long. The germline gives CDR1 SGHTA, CDR2 FQGNSA. V lost 3 bases and J lost 3, with 9 bases in between. CDR3 sequence: CASSFAGYYEQYV. DNA of the CDR3: TGTGCCAGCAGCTTCGCAGGGTACTACGAGCAGTACGTC.

This clonotype was observed a handful of times. The V call is TRBV7-2, the J call TRBJ2-1; D is unclear. Trimming pared 3 bases from V and 8 bases from J, leaving 8 bases between. The germline CDR1 and CDR2 sequences are SGHTA and FQGNSA. This CDR3 comprises 12 residues. In nucleotides, the CDR3 is TGTGCCAGCAGCTTCGATAACCATGAGCAGTTCTTC. This sequence encodes CASSFDNHEQFF.

The sample holds one count of this clonotype. The rearrangement joins TRBV12-3 or TRBV12-4 to TRBJ1-5; TRBD1 might be the D (6 bases). This CDR3 region has 13 residues. With 7 bases removed from V and 5 bases from J, the gap between germline ends came to 12 bases. The CDR3 DNA reads TGTGCCAGCACCCAGGGGAGGGATCAGCCCCAGCATTTT. It translates to CASTQGRDQPQHF.

This clonotype occurred a few times. The chain carries TRBV5-1 and TRBJ2-1; D is perhaps TRBD1 or TRBD2 (5 bases each). V lost 0 bases and J lost 11, with 24 bases in between. The CDR3 consists of 17 residues. Germline V gene data show CDR1 as SGHRS and CDR2 as YFSETQ. CDR3: CASSLASRGVGTIKQFF. The CDR3, as DNA: TGCGCCAGCAGCTTGGCTTCGCGAGGGGTAGGGACGATAAAGCAGTTCTTC. The full variable domain, completed using reference TRBV5-1 and TRBJ2-1, is KAGVTQTPRYLIKTRGQQVTLSCSPISGHRSVSWYQQTPGQGLQFLFEYFSETQRNKGNFPGRFSGRQFSNSRSEMNVSTLELGDSALYLCASSLASRGVGTIKQFFGPGTRLTVL.

The CDR3 bases are TGTGCCAGCAGCAATGACAGGGAGGGGACCCAGTACTTC. Protein product: CASSNDREGTQYF. This chain joins TRBV11-2 and TRBJ2-5; D possibly matches TRBD1 or TRBD2 (7 bases each). In germline, CDR1 is SGHAT, CDR2 FQNNGV. The V and J ends lost 5 bases and 7 bases respectively, with 14 bases between them. This CDR3 is built from 13 residues.

This chain joins TRBV11-2 and TRBJ2-1, with 7 bases matching TRBD2. Looked up from germline, CDR1 is SGHAT and CDR2 is FQNNGV. With 4 bases clipped from V and 4 bases from J, the junction kept 13 bases outside the gene matches. The CDR3 has 17 residues. CDR3 bases: TGTGCCAGCAGCTCCACGCTCGCTTCGGGGGGTTACAATGAGCAGTTCTTC. This sequence encodes CASSSTLASGGYNEQFF.

Here the CDR3 DNA reads TGTGCCAGCAGTTGGCGGACTAGCGGGGACTACGAGCAGTACTTC. Its translation: CASSWRTSGDYEQYF. The chain couples TRBV12-3 or TRBV12-4 to TRBJ2-7; 12 nucleotides align to TRBD2. CDR3 length equals 15 residues. V shed 4 bases, J shed 3 bases, and the junction held 4 bases outside the gene matches.

The sample holds many counts of this clonotype. The chain carries TRBV29-1 and TRBJ2-5; TRBD1 aligns across 10 bases. Per the germline V gene, CDR1 is SQVTM and CDR2 is ANQGSEA. The CDR3 totals 15 residues. Trimming cost V 3 bases and J 10 bases; bases outside gene matches: 14. The DNA for the CDR3 is TGCAGCGTTGACCTCGGACAGGGGGATGCCTTAAACCAGTACTTC. Translated, it gives CSVDLGQGDALNQYF.

V gene TRBV20-1 combines with J gene TRBJ2-3, with a possible D match to TRBD2 (5 bases). V lost 5 bases and J lost 3, with 15 bases in between. This CDR3 contains 14 residues. Germline assignment: CDR1 DFQATT and CDR2 SNEGSKA (reference sequence). The CDR3 sequence: CSAGLTRATDTQYF. The DNA of the CDR3 is TGCAGTGCTGGACTTACACGAGCAACAGATACGCAGTATTTT.

The V call is TRBV12-3 or TRBV12-4, the J call TRBJ1-1; TRBD1 is a possible D gene (5 bases). V lost 5 bases and J 5 bases, leaving 15 bases between the germline ends. The CDR3 totals 14 residues. The DNA of the CDR3 is TGTGCCAGCAGTCCTACCCGGGGGGGAACTGAAGCTTTCTTT. Translation gives CASSPTRGGTEAFF.

The gene calls are TRBV6-5 and TRBJ1-3, with D perhaps TRBD1 (6 bases). Trimming took off 5 bases at V and 0 bases at J, with 14 bases between the two ends. The CDR3 covers 16 residues. The germline gives CDR1 MNHEY, CDR2 SVGAGI. The CDR3 spells CASSDPGTPSGNTIYF. The CDR3 DNA reads as TGTGCCAGCAGTGACCCCGGGACACCCTCTGGAAACACCATATATTTT.

The CDR3 reads CASSLDRWMQFF. The CDR3, as DNA: TGCGCCAGCAGCTTGGATAGGTGGATGCAGTTCTTC. V is TRBV5-1 and J is TRBJ2-1; D gene ambiguous. CDR3 size: 12 residues. Germline CDR1 SGHRS, CDR2 YFSETQ. Trimming removed 0 bases from V and 12 bases from J, with 10 bases in between.